This T cell receptor (beta chain) stems from a study of Tregs in tolerant kidney transplant recipients. Study-wide context: CD4+CD25+CD127- cells came from approximately three-day belatacept mixed lymphocyte reactions, some with approximately five-day graft donor restimulation.

The repertoire was sequenced with immunoSEQ multiplex PCR; TCRdb's copy has only in-frame clones and lacks some. This sample carries approximately 17,000 clones, more than 60% of them seen once, and the ten largest clones take around 3.5%. Concerning this clone: Its antigen is currently unknown.

Germline loops: CDR1 SGHDT, CDR2 YYEEEE. The CDR3 extends over 15 amino acids. Trimming took off 0 bases at V and 0 bases at J, with 7 bases between the two ends. The chain carries TRBV5-6 and TRBJ1-3; D remains ambiguous. The sequenced sample consisted of Tregs from blood cultured with allogeneic cells. The origin of this receptor is a human donor in good health. The DNA for the CDR3 is TGTGCCAGCAGCTTGGAAGTTTCCTCTGGAAACACCATATATTTT. This encodes CASSLEVSSGNTIYF.